This record covers a single T cell receptor (beta chain). What it recognizes is unknown. This PCR relied on a set of 60 Vbeta primers and 13 Jbeta primers. TCRdb's copy holds only in-frame clones and misses some; the assay was immunoSEQ multiplex PCR. In the table there are more than 150,000 clones, around 81% of which are singletons. The sample originates from a study of cytomegalovirus exposure and HLA in healthy donors. The CDR3 is 15 amino acids. Germline values: CDR1 SGHTA, CDR2 FQGNSA. In nominal health when sampled, donors likely had unrecorded immune exposures nonetheless. Points from the study as a whole: One cluster of highly shared sequence variants probably arose as a sequencing artifact.

Sequencing input: PBMCs. The receptor's source is a young woman in good health and CMV-seropositive. V and J are TRBV7-2 and TRBJ2-5; TRBD1 matches at 11 bases. With the DNA end fitting TRBJ2-7 better, the J assignment may be wrong. CDR3 nucleotide sequence: TGTGCCAGCAGCTTATGGGGGACAGGGGGCTACGAGCAGTACTTC. Its protein is CASSLWGTGGYEQYF.